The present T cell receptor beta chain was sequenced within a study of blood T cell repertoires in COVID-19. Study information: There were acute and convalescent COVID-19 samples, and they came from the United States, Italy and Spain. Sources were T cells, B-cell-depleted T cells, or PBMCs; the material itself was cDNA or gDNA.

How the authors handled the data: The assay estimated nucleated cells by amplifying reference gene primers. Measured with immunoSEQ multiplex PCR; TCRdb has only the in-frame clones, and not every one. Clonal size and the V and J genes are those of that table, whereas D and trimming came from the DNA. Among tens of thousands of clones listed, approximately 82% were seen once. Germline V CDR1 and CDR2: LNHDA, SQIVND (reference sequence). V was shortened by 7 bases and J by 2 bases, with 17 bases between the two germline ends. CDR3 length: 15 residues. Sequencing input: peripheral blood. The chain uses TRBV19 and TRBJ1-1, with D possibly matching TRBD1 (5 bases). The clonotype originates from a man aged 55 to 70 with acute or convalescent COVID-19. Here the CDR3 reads CASNYLGAGNTEAFF. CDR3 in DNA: TGTGCCAGTAATTACCTCGGGGCGGGAAACACTGAAGCTTTCTTT.